The 15 T cell receptor beta chains listed next were all sequenced from one sample in a study of beta chain features in type 1 diabetes. Investigators reverse transcribed all isolated RNA, so they sequenced expressed TCRB transcripts. Sequencing used immunoSEQ multiplex PCR; TCRdb keeps in-frame clones, though not all of them. Here the sample spans about 180,000 clones, less than 9.5% being singletons. No antigen is known for these receptors. General observations from the study: Significant though moderate, a shortening of TCRB CDR3s appeared in all four CD4+ subsets of Type 1 diabetes patients.

Sequenced material: central memory CD4+ T cells from blood. The receptor set was obtained from a woman in her 40s with type 1 diabetes.

This clone was observed a handful of times. The chain employs TRBV19 and TRBJ2-5; D gene unclear. Germline-derived CDR1 and CDR2 are LNHDA and SQIVND (reference sequence). V lost 3 bases, J lost 1 base, and 6 bases lay in between. The CDR3 extends over 13 amino acids. The CDR3 reads CASSMVSQETQYF. Written as DNA, the CDR3 is TGTGCCAGTAGTATGGTCAGCCAAGAGACCCAGTACTTC.

This clone was counted ten times or more. The chain has TRBV30 and TRBJ1-1, with 7 bases aligning to TRBD1. The CDR3 is 16 amino acids. Trimming removed 4 bases from V and 3 bases from J; junction bases left unmatched: 14. Germline assignment: CDR1 GTSNPN and CDR2 SVGIG (reference sequence). The CDR3 sequence is CAWIPPGQVRDTEAFF. DNA of the CDR3: TGTGCCTGGATTCCACCCGGACAGGTTCGGGACACTGAAGCTTTCTTT. The whole variable domain, filled in from reference TRBV30 and TRBJ1-1, reads SQTIHQWPATLVQPVGSPLSLECTVEGTSNPNLYWYRQAAGRGLQLLFYSVGIGQISSEVPQNLSASRPQDRQFILSSKKLLLSDSGFYLCAWIPPGQVRDTEAFFGQGTRLTVV.

The J gene is TRBJ1-4, the V gene TRBV10-3; 8 positions agree with TRBD1. This CDR3 is 14 amino acids long. J lost 3 bases, V lost 6 bases, and 3 bases had no gene match. Germline assignment: CDR1 ENHRY and CDR2 SYGVKD. Here the CDR3 DNA reads TGTGCCATCAGCCCCAGGGGGCCTAATGAAAAACTGTTTTTT. Translation: CAISPRGPNEKLFF.

V is TRBV5-1 and J is TRBJ1-2, with D hard to call. Germline CDR1 reads SGHRS; CDR2 reads YFSETQ. This CDR3 is 13 amino acids long. Between the trimmed V and J ends, which lost 2 bases and 2 bases, there was a span of 7 bases. CDR3 bases: TGCGCCAGCAGCTTTCCCGGGAACTATGGCTACACCTTC. It encodes CASSFPGNYGYTF.

This clone was recorded a few times. J is TRBJ1-5 and V is TRBV18; 7 bases agree with TRBD1. Germline assignment: CDR1 KGHSH and CDR2 LQKENI. V gave up 4 bases and J gave up 0 bases; unmatched junction bases: 9. The CDR3 loop spans 17 amino acids. The CDR3 sequence: CASSLRQGRDSNQPQHF. In DNA, the CDR3 is TGTGCCAGCTCACTTCGACAGGGCCGGGATAGCAATCAGCCCCAGCATTTT.

This clone has only a few counts. Other DNA sequences in the same sample also yield this CDR3. The chain has TRBV9 and TRBJ2-1, with a tentative D call TRBD2 (5 bases). Trimming pared 1 base from V and 5 bases from J, leaving 13 bases between. Germline CDR1 reads SGDLS; CDR2 reads YYNGEE. This CDR3 has 15 residues. In DNA form, the CDR3 reads TGTGCCAGCAGCGTATTAGGGCTAGCCCACAATGAGCAGTTCTTC. It translates to CASSVLGLAHNEQFF.

There are a few counts of this clone. The rearrangement links TRBV14 to TRBJ2-5; 9 bases agree with TRBD2. Germline V gives CDR1 SGHDN, CDR2 FVKESK. The CDR3 extends over 17 amino acids. After removal of 3 bases from V and 5 bases from J, the junction contained 13 bases not matched to a gene. The CDR3 bases are TGTGCCAGCAGCCACCCGCCAGGCCTAGCGGGGACTGAGACCCAGTACTTC. This encodes CASSHPPGLAGTETQYF.

The J gene is TRBJ2-6, the V gene TRBV19; D is undetermined. The germline gives CDR1 LNHDA, CDR2 SQIVND (reference sequence). Trimming left V 3 bases short and J 3 bases short, with 3 bases between. The CDR3 loop spans 13 amino acids. CDR3 sequence reads: CASSIGGANVLTF. CDR3 nucleotide sequence: TGTGCCAGTAGTATCGGTGGGGCCAACGTCCTGACTTTC.

Only a few counts were recorded for this clone. The rearrangement uses TRBV9 and TRBJ1-2; D is perhaps TRBD1 (5 bases). This CDR3 is 13 amino acids long. Germline-derived CDR1 and CDR2 are SGDLS and YYNGEE. V was shortened by 4 bases and J by 5 bases, with 12 bases between the two germline ends. The CDR3 coding sequence is TGTGCCAGCAGCCAAGGGGCAGATTATGGCTACACCTTC. It is translated as CASSQGADYGYTF.

The table lists this clone with a few counts. The chain is built from TRBV7-3 and TRBJ2-1; 10 nucleotides line up with TRBD1. The CDR3 totals 15 residues. After removal of 2 bases from V and 8 bases from J, the junction contained 6 bases not matched to a gene. Looked up from germline, CDR1 is SGHTA and CDR2 is FQGTGA. The CDR3 protein is CASSLVGTGVDEQFF. In DNA, the CDR3 is TGTGCCAGCAGCTTAGTCGGGACAGGGGTTGATGAGCAGTTCTTC.

The rearrangement joins TRBV9 to TRBJ1-6, with D hard to call. Germline values: CDR1 SGDLS, CDR2 YYNGEE. V gave up 4 bases and J gave up 8 bases, with 22 bases separating them. This CDR3 comprises 17 residues. In nucleotides, the CDR3 is TGTGCCAGCAGCCCCCGCCGCCAAAGTCAGGAAGATTCACCCCTCCACTTT. Translation: CASSPRRQSQEDSPLHF.

This clone has only a few counts. The J gene is TRBJ2-5, the V gene TRBV5-4, with a weak D call TRBD1 (5 bases). The CDR3 is made up of 15 amino acids. Trimming removed 3 bases from V and 0 bases from J, with 12 bases in between. Germline CDR1 and CDR2: SGHNT and YYREEE (reference sequence). The CDR3: CASSSRQGYQETQYF. The DNA of the CDR3 is TGTGCCAGCAGCTCGAGGCAGGGATACCAAGAGACCCAGTACTTC.

The genes are TRBV7-8 and TRBJ2-5, with 7 nucleotides matching TRBD2. The CDR3 extends over 13 amino acids. Germline CDR1 and CDR2: SGHVS and FQNEAQ. The junction had 5 bases not matched to a gene; V was cut back by 5 bases and J by 5 bases. The CDR3 DNA reads TGTGCCAGCAGCCGGACTAGTCTGGAGACCCAGTACTTC. Encoded protein: CASSRTSLETQYF. Full variable domain (remainder filled in from reference TRBV7-8 and TRBJ2-5): GAGVSQSPRYKVAKRGQDVALRCDPISGHVSLFWYQQALGQGPEFLTYFQNEAQLDKSGLPSDRFFAERPEGSVSTLKIQRTQQEDSAVYLCASSRTSLETQYFGPGTRLLVL.

This clone appeared a few times. This rearrangement joins TRBV18 to TRBJ1-1; weak D call: TRBD1 (5 bases). The germline V gene has CDR1 KGHSH and CDR2 LQKENI. Trimming left V 6 bases short and J 3 bases short, with 14 bases between. The CDR3 is 14 residues long. CDR3 sequence: CASSLQGRDTEAFF. In DNA, the CDR3 is TGTGCCAGCTCGTTGCAGGGAAGGGACACTGAAGCTTTCTTT.

The V call is TRBV7-3, the J call TRBJ1-2; D perhaps matches TRBD1 (5 bases). Germline lookup yields CDR1 SGHTA and CDR2 FQGTGA. Trimming took off 5 bases at V and 4 bases at J, with 17 bases between the two ends. The CDR3 has 15 amino acids. This CDR3 reads CASSAGTGEAYGYTF. In nucleotides, the CDR3 is TGTGCCAGCAGCGCCGGGACCGGGGAGGCCTATGGCTACACCTTC.